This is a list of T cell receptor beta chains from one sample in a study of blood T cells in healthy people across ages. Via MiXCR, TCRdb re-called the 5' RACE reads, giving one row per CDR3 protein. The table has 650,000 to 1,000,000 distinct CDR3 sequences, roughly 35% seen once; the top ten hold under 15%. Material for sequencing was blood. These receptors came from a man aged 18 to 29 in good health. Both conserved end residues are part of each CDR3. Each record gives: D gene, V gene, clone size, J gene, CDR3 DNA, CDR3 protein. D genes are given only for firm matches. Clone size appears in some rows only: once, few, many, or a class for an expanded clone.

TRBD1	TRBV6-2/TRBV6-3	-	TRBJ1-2	TGTGCCAGCCATCAACAGGGGGACGGTTTCTATGGCTACACCTTC	CASHQQGDGFYGYTF
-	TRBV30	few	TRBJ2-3	TGTGCCTGGAGTGGGACTGACAGGCGCAGAGCAGATACGCAGTATTTT	CAWSGTDRRRADTQYF
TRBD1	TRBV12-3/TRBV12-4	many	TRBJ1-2	TGTGCCAGCAACATACTCGGGACAGGGGACACCTTC	CASNILGTGDTF
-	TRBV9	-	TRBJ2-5	TGTGCCAGCAGCGTAACGGGGAGCCCCCAAGAGACCCAGTACTTC	CASSVTGSPQETQYF
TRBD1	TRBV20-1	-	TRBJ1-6	TGCAGTGCAACTACGGGACAGGAGCATTCACCCCTCCACTTT	CSATTGQEHSPLHF
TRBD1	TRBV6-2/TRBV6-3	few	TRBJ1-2	TGTGCCAGCAGAGATACAGGGGAACGTGGCTACACCTTC	CASRDTGERGYTF
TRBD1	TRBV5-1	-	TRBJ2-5	TGCGCCAGGGGACAGGGCGCGGGGGAGACCCAGTACTTC	CARGQGAGETQYF
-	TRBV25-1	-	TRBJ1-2	TGTGCCAGCAGTGATGAGTTGGAGGGTAACTATGGCTACACCTTC	CASSDELEGNYGYTF
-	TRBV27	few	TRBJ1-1	TGTGCCAGCAGTTTATACGGCTACACTGAAGCTTTCTTT	CASSLYGYTEAFF
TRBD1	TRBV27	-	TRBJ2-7	TGTGCCAGCAGTCCTGATGACAGGGGTTTCTACGAGCAGTACTTC	CASSPDDRGFYEQYF
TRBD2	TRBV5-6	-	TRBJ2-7	TGTGCCAGCAGCTCGACGGGACTAGCGGGGAACGAGCAGTACTTC	CASSSTGLAGNEQYF
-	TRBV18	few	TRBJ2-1	TGTGCCAGCTCACGAGGCCAGGCCTACAATGAGCAGTTCTTC	CASSRGQAYNEQFF
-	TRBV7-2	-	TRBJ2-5	TGTGCCAGCAGCTTAGTCTATGGGCCCAACAATGAGCAGTACTTC	CASSLVYGPNNEQYF
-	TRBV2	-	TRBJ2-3	TGTGTCAGCAGTTCCGCAGATACGCAGTATTTT	CVSSSADTQYF
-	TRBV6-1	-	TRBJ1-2	TGTGCCAGCAGTGCGGCGACATTAGGCTACACCTTC	CASSAATLGYTF
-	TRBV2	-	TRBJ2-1	TGTGCCAGCAGTGAAGGGGATGAGCAGTTCTTC	CASSEGDEQFF
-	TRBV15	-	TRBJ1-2	TGTGCCATCAGCAGAGATCCTACGGTAGCTAACTATGGCTACACCTTC	CAISRDPTVANYGYTF
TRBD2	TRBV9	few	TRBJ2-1	TGTGCCAGCAGCGTAGGGGCTAGCGGGGGCTCCAATGAGCAGTTCTTC	CASSVGASGGSNEQFF
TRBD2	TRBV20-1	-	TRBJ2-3	TGCAGTGCTGGGCCCCTAGCGGGCAACACAGATACGCAGTATTTT	CSAGPLAGNTDTQYF
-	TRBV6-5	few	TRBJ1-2	TGTGCCAGCAGTAGAGATAAGGATTACTATGGCTACACCTTC	CASSRDKDYYGYTF
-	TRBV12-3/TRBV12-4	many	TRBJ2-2	TGTGCCAGCAGTCCCACTCGCACCGGGGAGCTGTTTTTT	CASSPTRTGELFF
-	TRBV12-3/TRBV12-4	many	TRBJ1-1	TGTGCCAGCAGTTTCGGGTCAGCTTTCTTT	CASSFGSAFF
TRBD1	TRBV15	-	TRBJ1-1	TGTGCCCCCAGCAGAGGGACAGGGGGCGGCACTGAAGCTTTCTTT	CAPSRGTGGGTEAFF
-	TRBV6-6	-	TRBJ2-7	TGTGCCAGCAACGGGGACAATATCTACGAGCAGTACTTC	CASNGDNIYEQYF
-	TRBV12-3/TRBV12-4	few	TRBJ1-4	TGTGCCAGCAGTCCCGGACAAAAACTGTTTTTT	CASSPGQKLFF
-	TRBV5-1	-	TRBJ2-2	TGCGCCAGCAGCTTGGGGTGGACAAAGAACACCGGGGAGCTGTTTTTT	CASSLGWTKNTGELFF
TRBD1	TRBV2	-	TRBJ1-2	TGTGCCACCTCACAGGGGGAGAATGGCTACACCTTC	CATSQGENGYTF
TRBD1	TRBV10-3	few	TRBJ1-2	TGTGCCATCACCAATACCGGACAGGGGGTAGGCTATGGCTACACCTTC	CAITNTGQGVGYGYTF
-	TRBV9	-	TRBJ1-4	TGTGCCAGCAGCGTAGGGGAGAGTGGGGCCGCTAATGAAAAACTGTTTTTT	CASSVGESGAANEKLFF
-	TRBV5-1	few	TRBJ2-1	TGCGCCAGCAGGGTATTGGGGACAAATGAGCAGTTCTTC	CASRVLGTNEQFF
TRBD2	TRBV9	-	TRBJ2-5	TGTGCCAGCAGCGTAGGGGGCGGGGGGGCCCCAGAGACCCAGTACTTC	CASSVGGGGAPETQYF
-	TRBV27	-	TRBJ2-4	TGTGCCAGCAGTTCCATCACGCCGTTCCGCCCGGGATATCCTAAGAGGGTTCAGTACTTC	CASSSITPFRPGYPKRVQYF
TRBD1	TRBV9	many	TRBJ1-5	TGTGCCAGCAGCGCCGGACAGGGCGGGCAGCCCCAGCATTTT	CASSAGQGGQPQHF
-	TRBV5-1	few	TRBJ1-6	TGCGCCAGCAGCTTGGCGGGGATTCGCCCTAATTCACCCCTCCACTTT	CASSLAGIRPNSPLHF
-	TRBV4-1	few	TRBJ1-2	TGCGCCAGCAGCCATCATGGGGGGGACGGCTATGGCTACACCTTC	CASSHHGGDGYGYTF
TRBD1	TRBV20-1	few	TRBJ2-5	TGCAGTGCTGGACCGGGACAGCAAGAGACCCAGTACTTC	CSAGPGQQETQYF
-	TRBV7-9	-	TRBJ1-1	TGTGCCAGCAGCGTAGTAGGCAGCCTGAACACTGAAGCTTTCTTT	CASSVVGSLNTEAFF
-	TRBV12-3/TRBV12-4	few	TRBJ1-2	TGTGCCAGCAGCCCAGCCGGCCTGGGTAACTATGGCTACACCTTC	CASSPAGLGNYGYTF
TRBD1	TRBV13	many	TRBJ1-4	TGTGCCAGCAGCCTCGGACAGGGAACTAATGAAAAACTGTTTTTT	CASSLGQGTNEKLFF
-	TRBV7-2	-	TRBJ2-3	TGTGCCAGCAGCTTAGCCTGGTACGGCACAGATACGCAGTATTTT	CASSLAWYGTDTQYF
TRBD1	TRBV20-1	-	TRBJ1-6	TGCAGTGCTAAGGACAGGGCTTATTCACCCCTCCACTTT	CSAKDRAYSPLHF
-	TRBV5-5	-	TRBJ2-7	TGTGCCAGCAGCGACTCCGAGGCAAGGTACGAGCAGTACTTC	CASSDSEARYEQYF
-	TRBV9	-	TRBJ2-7	TGTGCCAGCAGCGTAGCAGGGGCCGAGCAGTACTTC	CASSVAGAEQYF
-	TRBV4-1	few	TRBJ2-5	TGCGCCAGCAGCCCTCGAGCGGAGCAAGAGACCCAGTACTTC	CASSPRAEQETQYF
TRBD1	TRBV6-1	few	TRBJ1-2	TGTGCCAGCGCGCTTACAGGGGGCGATTCAGGTGGCTACACCTTC	CASALTGGDSGGYTF
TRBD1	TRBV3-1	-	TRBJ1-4	TGTGCCAGCAACCAAGAGGGACAGCGGGAAAAACTGTTTTTT	CASNQEGQREKLFF
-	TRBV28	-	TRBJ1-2	TGTGCCAGCGGTTTAGGGTCCGTATCGGCGGGCTACACCTTC	CASGLGSVSAGYTF
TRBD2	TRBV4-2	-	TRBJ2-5	TGTGCCAGCAGCCAAGGTTTAAGGACTAGCGGGAGTGGGAAGACCCAGTACTTC	CASSQGLRTSGSGKTQYF
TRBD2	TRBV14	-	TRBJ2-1	TGTGCCAGCAGCCTTTTAGCGGGGGGGGACAATGAGCAGTTCTTC	CASSLLAGGDNEQFF
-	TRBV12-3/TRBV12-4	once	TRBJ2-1	TGTGCCAGCAGGGAAAGGGGAAATGAGCAGTTCTTC	CASRERGNEQFF
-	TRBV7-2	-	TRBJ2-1	TGTGCCAGCAGCTTTAAGCTTGAGCAGTTCTTC	CASSFKLEQFF